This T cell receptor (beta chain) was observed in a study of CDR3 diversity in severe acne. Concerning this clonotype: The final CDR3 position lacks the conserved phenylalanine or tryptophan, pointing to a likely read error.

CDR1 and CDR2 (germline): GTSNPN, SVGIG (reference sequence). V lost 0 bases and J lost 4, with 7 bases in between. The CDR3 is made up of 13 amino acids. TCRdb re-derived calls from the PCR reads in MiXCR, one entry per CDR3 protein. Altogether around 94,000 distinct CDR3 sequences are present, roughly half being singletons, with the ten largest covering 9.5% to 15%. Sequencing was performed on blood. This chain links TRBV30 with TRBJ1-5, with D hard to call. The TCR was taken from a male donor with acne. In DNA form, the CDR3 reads TGTGCCTGGAGTGTATCGGTTAATCAGCCCCAGCATTCT. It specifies CAWSVSVNQPQHS.